The 32 T cell receptor beta chains below all came from one sample that was sequenced in a study of molecular identifiers for immune sequencing clone quantification. From the PCR reads, TCRdb called clonotypes with MiXCR, one entry per CDR3 protein. The sample holds approximately 630,000 distinct CDR3 sequences, about 25% seen once. Sample: naive CD8+ T cells from blood, with Jurkat cell RNA spiked in. Subset indicated: FACS-sorted CD8+CD4-CCR7+CD45RA+ naive T cells. Receptor source: a human donor in good health. Some libraries in this study had Jurkat cell RNA spiked in.

This clonotype appeared many times. V gene TRBV5-6 combines with J gene TRBJ2-7; 7 nucleotides line up with TRBD2. With 4 bases clipped from V and 4 bases from J, the junction kept 14 bases outside the gene matches. This CDR3 contains 16 residues. Germline CDR1 is SGHDT and CDR2 is YYEEEE. In DNA, the CDR3 is TGTGCCAGCAGCCTCGTAGTACGGGAGGTATCGTACGAGCAGTACTTC. Protein product: CASSLVVREVSYEQYF.

The chain links TRBV7-9 to TRBJ2-2, with D perhaps matching TRBD1 (6 bases). The length of the CDR3 is 16 residues. Germline CDR1 is SEHNR and CDR2 is FQNEAQ (reference sequence). Trimming pared 5 bases from V and 4 bases from J, leaving 17 bases between. The CDR3 is CASSPGTISGTGELFF. DNA for the CDR3: TGTGCCAGCAGCCCCGGGACAATAAGTGGCACCGGGGAGCTGTTTTTT. The complete variable domain, with remaining parts taken from reference TRBV7-9 and TRBJ2-2, reads DTGVSQNPRHKITKRGQNVTFRCDPISEHNRLYWYRQTLGQGPEFLTYFQNEAQLEKSRLLSDRFSAERPKGSFSTLEIQRTEQGDSAMYLCASSPGTISGTGELFFGEGSRLTVL.

This clonotype was observed a few times. V and J are TRBV19 and TRBJ2-1; D assignment may be TRBD1 or TRBD2 (5 bases each). The CDR3 runs to 13 residues. The V gene's germline CDR1 is LNHDA and CDR2 SQIVND (reference sequence). V was clipped by 1 base and J by 9 bases, with 10 bases between them. CDR3 sequence (DNA): TGTGCCAGTAGTATAGGAGGGGTAGGTGAGCAGTTCTTC. Its translation is CASSIGGVGEQFF.

This clonotype was seen a few times. The rearrangement links TRBV12-3 or TRBV12-4 to TRBJ2-7; D not certain. The V end lost 5 bases, the J end lost 6 bases, and 14 bases lay between the germline ends. There are 13 residues in the CDR3. The CDR3 DNA sequence: TGTGCCAGCAGTAGCCTTAGATTGGGCGAGCAGTACTTC. Amino acid sequence: CASSSLRLGEQYF.

This chain joins TRBV4-3 and TRBJ2-2; 11 bases line up with TRBD2. Losses at the gene ends were 4 bases for V and 7 bases for J; bases not matched to a gene: 8. This CDR3 region has 16 residues. Germline CDR1 reads LGHNA; CDR2 reads YSLEER. The CDR3 coding sequence is TGCGCCAGCAGCCCCTCGACTAGCGGGACGGTCGGGGAGCTGTTTTTT. It encodes CASSPSTSGTVGELFF.

This clonotype occurred many times. The rearrangement uses TRBV29-1 and TRBJ1-2; 9 bases are shared with TRBD1. This CDR3 spans 14 amino acids. Trimming at V came to 2 bases and at J to 5 bases, leaving 6 bases not matched to a gene. Per the germline V gene, CDR1 is SQVTM and CDR2 is ANQGSEA. The CDR3 DNA follows: TGCAGCGTTGAATCACCGACAGGGGGGTATGGCTACACCTTC. Translated: CSVESPTGGYGYTF.

This clonotype has just a few counts. The J gene is TRBJ2-2, the V gene TRBV27; 7 positions agree with TRBD1. After removal of 5 bases from V and 4 bases from J, the junction contained 4 bases not matched to a gene. Germline loops: CDR1 MNHEY, CDR2 SMNVEV (reference sequence). This CDR3 region has 14 residues. This chain's CDR3 is CASSPGTATGELFF. CDR3 nucleotide sequence: TGTGCCAGCAGTCCTGGGACAGCCACCGGGGAGCTGTTTTTT.

In its sample, this clonotype was seen many times. The CDR3 DNA is TGTGCCAGCAGTCTGGCTGCGGGAGGGCAAGAGACCCAGTACTTC. Residues: CASSLAAGGQETQYF. The chain couples TRBV28 to TRBJ2-5; 9 bases line up with TRBD2. J gave up 2 bases and V 5 bases, and 6 bases lay outside the gene matches. Germline V lookup: CDR1 MDHEN, CDR2 SYDVKM. The CDR3 has 15 amino acids.

The chain employs TRBV11-1 and TRBJ2-5; D might be TRBD1 (6 bases). The CDR3 extends over 15 amino acids. The germline V gene has CDR1 SGHAT and CDR2 FQDESV (reference sequence). Trimming took off 4 bases at V and 2 bases at J, with 14 bases between the two ends. This chain's CDR3 is CASSSHWTVQETQYF. In nucleotides, the CDR3 is TGTGCCAGCAGCTCTCATTGGACAGTTCAAGAGACCCAGTACTTC.

Note on this clonotype: A single base separates this from a much larger clone, so it may be a read error. The gene calls are TRBV7-6 and TRBJ2-5; 9 bases are shared with TRBD1. CDR1 SGHVS and CDR2 FNYEAQ come from the germline V gene. The CDR3 covers 14 residues. Losses at the gene ends were 3 bases for V and 5 bases for J; bases not matched to a gene: 4. The DNA of the CDR3 is TGTGCCAGCAGCTTCCGGGACAGGGCTGAGACCCAGTACTTC. Its translation is CASSFRDRAETQYF.

A note on this clonotype: A much larger clone lies one base from this, so it may be a read error. J is TRBJ2-7 and V is TRBV28, with D perhaps matching TRBD1 (6 bases). CDR3 length: 14 amino acids. Germline V lookup: CDR1 MDHEN, CDR2 SYDVKM. CDR3 residues: CTSSYRAQPYEQYF. The CDR3 coding sequence is TGTACCAGCAGTTACAGGGCCCAACCCTACGAGCAGTACTTC. The whole variable domain, filled in from reference TRBV28 and TRBJ2-7, reads DVKVTQSSRYLVKRTGEKVFLECVQDMDHENMFWYRQDPGLGLRLIYFSYDVKMKEKGDIPEGYSVSREKKERFSLILESASTNQTSMYLCTSSYRAQPYEQYFGPGTRLTVT.

This clonotype was counted only a few times. The rearrangement links TRBV28 to TRBJ2-5, with TRBD2 matching over 14 bases. After removal of 6 bases from V and 0 bases from J, the junction contained 15 bases not matched to a gene. From germline, CDR1 is MDHEN and CDR2 SYDVKM. CDR3 length equals 20 residues. This CDR3 reads CASSFPGLAGEGPYQETQYF. DNA of the CDR3: TGTGCCAGCAGCTTTCCGGGACTAGCGGGAGAGGGACCGTACCAAGAGACCCAGTACTTC.

In its sample, this clonotype was seen a few times. The rearrangement joins TRBV12-3 or TRBV12-4 to TRBJ2-7, with D possibly TRBD1 on 6 matching bases. The CDR3 sequence is 11 residues long. V was clipped by 8 bases and J by 5 bases, with 10 bases between them. In DNA form, the CDR3 reads TGTGCCAGCGGGGGCCTCCACGAGCAGTACTTC. Protein sequence: CASGGLHEQYF.

This clonotype was counted many times. The V call is TRBV5-4, the J call TRBJ2-2, with 8 bases identical to TRBD2. The germline V gene has CDR1 SGHNT and CDR2 YYREEE (reference sequence). V dropped 0 bases and J dropped 1; count of bases not matched to a gene: 2. This CDR3 has 16 amino acids. This CDR3 is CASSLGLAGNTGELFF. As DNA, the CDR3 is TGTGCCAGCAGCTTGGGGCTAGCGGGGAACACCGGGGAGCTGTTTTTT.

The gene calls are TRBV7-3 and TRBJ2-1, with 7 nucleotides matching TRBD2. The CDR3 has 17 amino acids. J gave up 3 bases and V 1 base, and 9 bases lay outside the gene matches. The V gene's germline CDR1 is SGHTA and CDR2 FQGTGA. The CDR3 is CASSLIGGSLFYNEQFF. CDR3 coding DNA: TGTGCCAGCAGCTTAATCGGCGGGAGCCTCTTCTACAATGAGCAGTTCTTC.

This clonotype was picked up a small number of times. The rearrangement uses TRBV30 and TRBJ2-7; D might be TRBD1 (5 bases). V dropped 0 bases and J dropped 4 bases, with 10 bases sitting between them. The V gene's germline CDR1 is GTSNPN and CDR2 SVGIG (reference sequence). This CDR3 spans 13 amino acids. CDR3 sequence (DNA): TGTGCCTGGAGTGTAGGGGAAGGGTACGAGCAGTACTTC. This gives the protein CAWSVGEGYEQYF.

Turning to this clonotype: This sequence may be a read error, since a much larger clone differs from it by one base. The chain links TRBV10-3 to TRBJ2-5; 7 bases fit TRBD2. Germline CDR1 ENHRY, CDR2 SYGVKD. The V segment lost 3 bases and the J segment 12 bases; nucleotides outside the gene matches: 10. The CDR3 is 13 amino acids. The CDR3 sequence is CAISDTSAPDKYF. The CDR3 bases are TGTGCCATCAGTGATACTAGCGCCCCAGACAAGTACTTC.

This clonotype occurred many times. This chain uses TRBV14 with TRBJ1-2; no reliable D call. This CDR3 has 11 residues. Trimming pared 9 bases from V and 4 bases from J, leaving 9 bases between. The V gene's germline CDR1 is SGHDN and CDR2 FVKESK. This chain's CDR3 is CASGPPYGYTF. CDR3 DNA sequence: TGTGCCAGTGGGCCACCCTATGGCTACACCTTC.

The rearrangement links TRBV29-1 to TRBJ2-1, with 7 bases identical to TRBD2. Germline assignment: CDR1 SQVTM and CDR2 ANQGSEA. V shed 2 bases, J shed 11 bases, and the junction held 12 bases outside the gene matches. There are 14 residues in the CDR3. The CDR3 reads CSVEPGASGSKQFF. The CDR3 region has the DNA TGCAGCGTTGAACCTGGTGCTAGCGGTTCAAAGCAGTTCTTC.

The rearrangement joins TRBV27 to TRBJ2-1; 9 bases line up with TRBD2. J gave up 6 bases and V 5 bases, and 8 bases lay outside the gene matches. The CDR3 extends over 15 amino acids. Germline loops: CDR1 MNHEY, CDR2 SMNVEV (reference sequence). For the CDR3, the DNA is TGTGCCAGCAGTCCGCCCCTAGCGGGGTTCAATGAGCAGTTCTTC. It yields the protein CASSPPLAGFNEQFF.

With regard to this clonotype: The junction does not match germline at one end; this may be a read error. The chain is built from TRBV4-3 and TRBJ1-1, with D possibly TRBD1 on 5 matching bases. Germline V gives CDR1 LGHNA, CDR2 YSLEER. This CDR3 has 16 amino acids. In nucleotides, the CDR3 is TGCGCCAGCAGCCAAGAAGGTGAGGGGCCGTTCACTGCAGCTTTCTTT. Translating gives CASSQEGEGPFTAAFF.

V gene TRBV27 combines with J gene TRBJ2-7; D perhaps matches TRBD1 (6 bases). V dropped 3 bases and J dropped 3 bases, with 12 bases sitting between them. Germline V gene lookup returns CDR1 MNHEY and CDR2 SMNVEV (reference sequence). This CDR3 comprises 14 residues. CDR3 DNA sequence: TGTGCCAGCAGTTTCACAGGGTTCGGCTACGAGCAGTACTTC. Residues: CASSFTGFGYEQYF.

This clonotype has just a few counts. The junction does not match germline at one end; this may be a read error. The J gene is TRBJ1-1, the V gene TRBV29-1; D gene uncertain. CDR3 length: 15 residues. Germline values: CDR1 SQVTM, CDR2 ANQGSEA. The CDR3 region has the DNA TGCGGCGTACTACTTACTACGTTGGGTAACACTGAAGCTTTCTTT. Translated, it gives CGVLLTTLGNTEAFF.

This clonotype occurred many times. The chain combines TRBV6-2 or TRBV6-3 with TRBJ2-1; no reliable D call. The CDR3 loop spans 11 amino acids. CDR1 and CDR2 (germline): MNHEY, SVGEGT. V lost 6 bases and J 5 bases, leaving 5 bases between the germline ends. CDR3 bases: TGTGCCAGCAGCTATCACAATGAGCAGTTCTTC. The encoded protein is CASSYHNEQFF.

This clonotype was recorded many times. This clone may be a read error of a much larger clone one base away. CDR3 sequence reads: CASSAVYEQYF. As DNA, the CDR3 is TGTGCCAGCAGTGCAGTCTACGAGCAGTACTTC. The J gene is TRBJ2-7, the V gene TRBV25-1; D is ambiguous. Germline CDR1 and CDR2: MGHDK and SYGVNS. Between the trimmed V and J ends, which lost 4 bases and 3 bases, there was a span of 4 bases. This CDR3 comprises 11 residues.

This clonotype has only a few counts. The V call is TRBV30, the J call TRBJ1-5; a weak D match, TRBD1 (5 bases). The CDR3 length is 14 residues. V dropped 0 bases and J dropped 6 bases, with 12 bases sitting between them. Looked up from germline, CDR1 is GTSNPN and CDR2 is SVGIG (reference sequence). CDR3 sequence reads: CAWSVLGEFQPQHF. CDR3 DNA: TGTGCCTGGAGTGTACTAGGGGAGTTTCAGCCCCAGCATTTT.

This clonotype has at least ten counts. The rearrangement uses TRBV6-5 and TRBJ2-7, with 10 bases aligning to TRBD1. Germline V gene lookup returns CDR1 MNHEY and CDR2 SVGAGI. The CDR3 spans 16 residues. The J segment lost 3 bases and the V segment lost 2 bases, leaving 7 bases of the junction unmatched. As DNA, the CDR3 is TGTGCCAGCAGTTACCGCAGGACAGGGGGAAACTACGAGCAGTACTTC. Translation: CASSYRRTGGNYEQYF.

Of note for this clonotype: The junction and the germline gene differ at one end; a read error may be behind it. V and J are TRBV5-3 and TRBJ1-5; TRBD1 is a possible D gene (6 bases). TRBV5-3 is reported as an ORF; its role is uncertain. CDR3 length equals 15 residues. The CDR3: CASSLDPGAYQPQHF. In DNA form, the CDR3 reads TGTGCCAGCAGCTTGGATCCAGGGGCGTATCAGCCCCAGCATTTT.

This clonotype was seen at least ten times. This chain connects TRBV23-1 to TRBJ1-4; D is undetermined. TRBV23-1 is an ORF; its function is uncertain. The CDR3 has 16 residues. V was clipped by 0 bases and J by 1 base, with 9 bases between them. The CDR3 coding sequence is TGCGCCAGCAGTCAATCGTTCTGGAAAACTAATGAAAAACTGTTTTTT. It is translated as CASSQSFWKTNEKLFF.

This clonotype came up many times. The rearrangement links TRBV29-1 to TRBJ2-3, with TRBD2 matching 8 bases. The CDR3 consists of 15 residues. The germline V gene encodes CDR1 SQVTM and CDR2 ANQGSEA. The ends lost 0 bases at V and 2 bases at J; junction bases unmatched: 4. DNA of the CDR3: TGCAGCGTTGAAGATGTAGCGGGGCTCACAGATACGCAGTATTTT. Its protein product is CSVEDVAGLTDTQYF.

This clonotype was observed a few times. J is TRBJ1-5 and V is TRBV5-6; 11 positions agree with TRBD1. J lost 4 bases, V lost 0 bases, and 3 bases had no gene match. The CDR3 is 16 amino acids. Germline V CDR1 and CDR2: SGHDT, YYEEEE. CDR3 amino acids: CASSLGGQGANQPQHF. CDR3 nucleotides: TGTGCCAGCAGCTTGGGAGGACAGGGGGCAAATCAGCCCCAGCATTTT.

This clonotype was detected ten times or more. This chain connects TRBV2 to TRBJ2-3, with D uncertain. The CDR3 covers 13 residues. V was cut by 8 bases and J by 3 bases, with 12 bases left in between. CDR1 and CDR2 from the germline V gene are SNHLY and FYNNEI. Here the CDR3 DNA reads TGTGCCAGCTCTCGATTAGCAACAGATACGCAGTATTTT. Translated: CASSRLATDTQYF.